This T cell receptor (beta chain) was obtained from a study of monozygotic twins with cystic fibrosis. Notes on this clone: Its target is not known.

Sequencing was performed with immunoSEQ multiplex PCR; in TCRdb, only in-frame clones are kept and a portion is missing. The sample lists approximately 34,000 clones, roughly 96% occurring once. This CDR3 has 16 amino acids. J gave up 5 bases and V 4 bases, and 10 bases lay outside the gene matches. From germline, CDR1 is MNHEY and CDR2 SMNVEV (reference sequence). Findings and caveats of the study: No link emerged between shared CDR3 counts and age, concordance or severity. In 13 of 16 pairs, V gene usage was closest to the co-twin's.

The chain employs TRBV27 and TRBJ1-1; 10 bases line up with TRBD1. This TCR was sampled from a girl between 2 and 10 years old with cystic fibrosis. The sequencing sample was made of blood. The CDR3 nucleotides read TGTGCCAGCAGTTCCCGACAGGGGGCTAGGGGGACTGAAGCTTTCTTT. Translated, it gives CASSSRQGARGTEAFF.